The 14 T cell receptor beta chains in this list originate from one sample, sequenced in a study of T-cell reconstitution after alpha-beta-depleted transplantation in children. Unique molecular identifiers were incorporated during preparation of the TCRbeta library. TCRdb re-called the PCR reads with MiXCR, one entry per CDR3 protein. In the table there are 530,000 or so distinct CDR3 sequences, roughly 30% of which are singletons. The sequencing used PBMCs, collected before TCRalphabeta/CD19-depleted stem cell transplant. Receptor source: a boy in the first two years of life with Wiskott-Aldrich syndrome, due to receive a stem cell transplant.

This clonotype was seen a handful of times. In DNA form, the CDR3 reads TGCGCCAGCAGCCAAGTTACCCAGGGCAGGGGTGGCGGCTACACCTTC. Its protein product is CASSQVTQGRGGGYTF. The chain recombines TRBV4-1 with TRBJ1-2, with a tentative D call TRBD1 (6 bases). The CDR3 loop spans 16 amino acids. Trimming pared 1 base from V and 8 bases from J, leaving 20 bases between. CDR1 is MGHRA, CDR2 YSYEKL, per germline.

The sample holds a few counts of this clonotype. This chain links TRBV28 with TRBJ2-2, with D possibly called TRBD1 or TRBD2 (5 bases each). Germline V gives CDR1 MDHEN, CDR2 SYDVKM. The CDR3 has 15 amino acids. The V and J ends lost 2 bases and 5 bases respectively, with 12 bases between them. The CDR3 coding sequence is TGTGCCAGCAGTTTAACGGGGCCCACTACCGGGGAGCTGTTTTTT. This translates into CASSLTGPTTGELFF.

This clonotype was found a few times. This sequence joins TRBV5-1 and TRBJ2-1; D unresolved. V lost 0 bases and J lost 7, with 11 bases in between. This CDR3 has 14 amino acids. CDR1 and CDR2 from the germline V gene are SGHRS and YFSETQ. The CDR3 sequence is CASSLVVGLNEQFF. DNA of the CDR3: TGCGCCAGCAGCTTGGTAGTCGGATTGAATGAGCAGTTCTTC.

This clonotype was counted a few times. The chain is built from TRBV20-1 and TRBJ1-1; 8 bases are a match to TRBD1. Germline CDR1 reads DFQATT; CDR2 reads SNEGSKA (reference sequence). The CDR3 has 15 residues. V lost 5 bases and J lost 3; bases outside the gene matches: 11. The CDR3 bases are TGCAGTGCTCGAAAGTTACCGGGACAGGACACTGAAGCTTTCTTT. Translated: CSARKLPGQDTEAFF.

The genes are TRBV9 and TRBJ2-1; tentative D call: TRBD2 (5 bases). The CDR3 has 15 residues. Trimming removed 2 bases at V and 4 bases at J, with 13 bases between. In germline, CDR1 is SGDLS, CDR2 YYNGEE. The CDR3 protein is CASSVGGLTYNEQFF. In DNA form, the CDR3 reads TGTGCCAGCAGCGTGGGCGGGCTGACTTACAATGAGCAGTTCTTC. Full variable domain (missing parts from reference TRBV9 and TRBJ2-1): DSGVTQTPKHLITATGQRVTLRCSPRSGDLSVYWYQQSLDQGLQFLIQYYNGEERAKGNILERFSAQQFPDLHSELNLSSLELGDSALYFCASSVGGLTYNEQFFGPGTRLTVL.

The J gene is TRBJ2-4, the V gene TRBV20-1; no reliable D call. V lost 1 base, J lost 1 base, and 14 bases lay in between. The CDR3 spans 16 residues. Germline CDR1 DFQATT, CDR2 SNEGSKA (reference sequence). In nucleotides, the CDR3 is TGCAGTGCTAGAGGGAGCCATAGTCGGGCCAAAAACATTCAGTACTTC. It encodes CSARGSHSRAKNIQYF.

This clonotype was seen a handful of times. The genes are TRBV9 and TRBJ2-2, with TRBD2 identical over 8 bases. This CDR3 comprises 16 residues. Per germline, CDR1 SGDLS and CDR2 YYNGEE. V trimming: 0 bases; J trimming: 3 bases; junction bases outside the gene matches: 4. The CDR3 region is CASSVDLAGYTGELFF. CDR3 in DNA: TGTGCCAGCAGCGTAGATCTAGCGGGCTACACCGGGGAGCTGTTTTTT.

The J gene is TRBJ1-5, the V gene TRBV18, with D unclear. The CDR3 consists of 13 residues. The V gene's germline CDR1 is KGHSH and CDR2 LQKENI. V gave up 2 bases and J gave up 9 bases, with 11 bases separating them. CDR3 residues: CASSPALTRPQHF. The DNA of the CDR3 is TGTGCCAGCTCACCAGCGCTGACAAGGCCCCAGCATTTT.

This clonotype was seen a few times. The rearrangement joins TRBV11-2 to TRBJ2-1; 10 bases match TRBD2. V trimming: 2 bases; J trimming: 0 bases; junction bases outside the gene matches: 4. The CDR3 consists of 17 residues. Germline CDR1 and CDR2: SGHAT and FQNNGV. DNA of the CDR3: TGTGCCAGCAGCTTACCACTAGCGGGGAGCTCCTACAATGAGCAGTTCTTC. Residues: CASSLPLAGSSYNEQFF.

The chain links TRBV5-1 to TRBJ1-5; D is uncertain. Germline CDR1 is SGHRS and CDR2 is YFSETQ. V gave up 4 bases and J gave up 4 bases, with 9 bases separating them. CDR3 size: 13 residues. CDR3 DNA sequence: TGCGCCAGCAGCATGGACCCGAATCAGCCCCAGCATTTT. Protein: CASSMDPNQPQHF.

This clonotype has more than one count but fewer than ten. The chain links TRBV27 to TRBJ1-2; D is perhaps TRBD1 (6 bases). The germline V gene has CDR1 MNHEY and CDR2 SMNVEV (reference sequence). The V and J ends lost 5 bases and 7 bases respectively, with 20 bases between them. CDR3 length: 15 residues. CDR3 bases: TGTGCCAGCAGTCCTTCGACAGGCCCCTTTGGTGGCTACACCTTC. Residues: CASSPSTGPFGGYTF.

As for this clonotype: Germline and junction disagree at one end, which may indicate a read error. The chain combines TRBV11-2 with TRBJ2-1, with D possibly being TRBD2 (6 bases). This CDR3 is 15 amino acids long. CDR1 and CDR2 from the germline V gene are SGHAT and FQNNGV. CDR3 in DNA: TGTGGCAGCAGCTTAGCCCGGAGGGGTTACAATGAGCAGTTCTTC. It yields the protein CGSSLARRGYNEQFF. The entire variable domain, with the rest obtained from reference TRBV11-2 and TRBJ2-1, is as follows: EAGVAQSPRYKIIEKRQSVAFWCNPISGHATLYWYQQILGQGPKLLIQFQNNGVVDDSQLPKDRFSAERLKGVDSTLKIQPAKLEDSAVYLCGSSLARRGYNEQFFGPGTRLTVL.

The chain couples TRBV2 to TRBJ1-1; 7 positions agree with TRBD1. Germline V gene sequence: CDR1 SNHLY, CDR2 FYNNEI. The CDR3 is made up of 14 amino acids. With V trimmed by 6 bases and J by 1 base, 5 bases remained unmatched. CDR3 nucleotide sequence: TGTGCCAGCAGACACCGGGACAGGAACACTGAAGCTTTCTTT. Its translation is CASRHRDRNTEAFF. Using reference TRBV2 and TRBJ1-1 for the parts outside the CDR3, the full variable domain is EPEVTQTPSHQVTQMGQEVILRCVPISNHLYFYWYRQILGQKVEFLVSFYNNEISEKSEIFDDQFSVERPDGSNFTLKIRSTKLEDSAMYFCASRHRDRNTEAFFGQGTRLTVV.

V gene TRBV12-3 or TRBV12-4 combines with J gene TRBJ2-1; D gene unclear. The V end lost 6 bases, the J end lost 9 bases, and 9 bases lay between the germline ends. This CDR3 contains 11 residues. The CDR3 sequence: CASRYSGEQFF. In DNA, the CDR3 is TGTGCCAGCAGGTACTCGGGTGAGCAGTTCTTC.